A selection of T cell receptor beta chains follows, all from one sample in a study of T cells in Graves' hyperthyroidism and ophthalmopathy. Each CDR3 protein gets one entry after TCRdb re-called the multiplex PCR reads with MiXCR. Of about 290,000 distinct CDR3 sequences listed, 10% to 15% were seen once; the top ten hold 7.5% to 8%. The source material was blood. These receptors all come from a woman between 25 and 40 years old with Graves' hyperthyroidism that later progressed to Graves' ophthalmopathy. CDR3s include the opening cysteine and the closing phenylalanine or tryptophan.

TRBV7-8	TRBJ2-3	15	CASITSTGEWDTQYF
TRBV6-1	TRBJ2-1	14	CASSSSWESDEQFF
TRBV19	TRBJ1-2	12	CASMGQANGYTF
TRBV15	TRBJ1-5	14	CATNKDGLNQPQHF
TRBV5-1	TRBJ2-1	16	CASSLGGPISYNEQFF
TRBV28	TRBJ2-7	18	CASSLEGFLAKTSYEQYF
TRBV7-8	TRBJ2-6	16	CASRPTGSGGANVLTF
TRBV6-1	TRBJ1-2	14	CASSPLRGNYGYTF
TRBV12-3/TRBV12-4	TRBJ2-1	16	CASSDLAGVFYNEQFF
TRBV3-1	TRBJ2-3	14	CASSPNRGTDTQYF
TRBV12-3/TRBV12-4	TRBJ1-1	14	CASSLESRGTEAFF
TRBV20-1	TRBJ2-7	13	CSARTTPSYEQYF
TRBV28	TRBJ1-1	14	CASMQGGKGPEAFF
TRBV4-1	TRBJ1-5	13	CASSQDPNQPQHF
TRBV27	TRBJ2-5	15	CASSTLRNAEKTQYF
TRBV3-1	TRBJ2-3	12	CASRRVGDTQYF
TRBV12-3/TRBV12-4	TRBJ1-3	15	CASSVPTGSGNTIYF
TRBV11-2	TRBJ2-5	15	CASSGTSGHQETQYF
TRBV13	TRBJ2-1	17	CASSYQGSSGIYNEQFF
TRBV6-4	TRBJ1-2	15	CASSPGQGPLYGYTF
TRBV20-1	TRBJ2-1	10	CSAGGLEQFF
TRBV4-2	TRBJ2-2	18	CASSQEGEMAGSAGELFF
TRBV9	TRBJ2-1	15	CASGKRESGYNEQFF
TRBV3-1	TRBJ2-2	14	CASRREVNTGELFF
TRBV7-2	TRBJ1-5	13	CASRPNSNQPQHF
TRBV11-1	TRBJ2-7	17	CASSLTSGRASSYEQYF
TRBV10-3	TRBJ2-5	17	CAISLLGGRGYGETQYF
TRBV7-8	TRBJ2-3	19	CASSLIGTSGGPAGDTQYF
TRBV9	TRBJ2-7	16	CASSVAGQGAVGEQYF
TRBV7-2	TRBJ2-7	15	CASTLFGSGTYEQYF
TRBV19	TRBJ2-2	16	CASSRGSSGLTGELFF
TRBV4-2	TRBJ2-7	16	CASSQEGPGLDYEQYF